This is a list of T cell receptor beta chains from one sample in a study of Tregs in tolerant kidney transplant recipients. Sequencing used immunoSEQ multiplex PCR; TCRdb keeps in-frame clones, though not all of them. The profile shows tens of thousands of clones, around 87% of them singletons. Material: CD4+ T cells from blood (PBMCs), obtained 6 months after the transplant. Receptors originate from a human patient who received a combined kidney and bone marrow transplant. These T cells may partly come from the graft donor. Each CDR3 is given with its conserved first and last residue. Each record gives: D gene, clone size, J gene, V gene, CDR3 DNA, CDR3 protein. D genes are given only for firm matches. For some rows the clone size is stated as once, few or many, or as a class when expanded; others skip it.

D: NA
size: NA
J: TRBJ1-3
V: TRBV5-4
DNA: TGTGCCAGCAGCCAGGGTCTAGGTCCGGACACCATATATTTT
CDR3: CASSQGLGPDTIYF

D: NA
size: NA
J: TRBJ2-5
V: TRBV27
DNA: TGTGCCAGCAGTCCCAGGGGAGAGACCCAGTACTTC
CDR3: CASSPRGETQYF

D: NA
size: NA
J: TRBJ2-7
V: TRBV7-9
DNA: TGTGCCAGCAGCTTAGTTGAGTACGAGCAGTACTTC
CDR3: CASSLVEYEQYF

D: NA
size: NA
J: TRBJ2-3
V: TRBV10-3
DNA: TGTGCCATCAGTGAGTCGGGCCACACAGATACGCAGTATTTT
CDR3: CAISESGHTDTQYF

D: NA
size: once
J: TRBJ1-3
V: TRBV9
DNA: TGTGCCAGCAGCGTAGCTCTCGGGGGAGGGCTAAACACCATATATTTT
CDR3: CASSVALGGGLNTIYF

D: NA
size: NA
J: TRBJ2-1
V: TRBV7-2
DNA: TGTGCCAGCAGCTCGGGACAAGGCGGCAATGAGCAGTTCTTC
CDR3: CASSSGQGGNEQFF

D: TRBD1
size: few
J: TRBJ2-5
V: TRBV5-1
DNA: TGCGCCAGCAGCTCACAGGGGTCGGAGACCCAGTACTTC
CDR3: CASSSQGSETQYF

D: TRBD2
size: NA
J: TRBJ2-1
V: TRBV7-3
DNA: TGTGCCAGCAGCCCTTGGGGGGGCTCCTACAATGAGCAGTTCTTC
CDR3: CASSPWGGSYNEQFF

D: TRBD1
size: NA
J: TRBJ1-2
V: TRBV7-9
DNA: TGTGCCAGCAGACTTCAGGACAGGGCAAACTATGGCTACACCTTC
CDR3: CASRLQDRANYGYTF

D: TRBD1
size: NA
J: TRBJ2-7
V: TRBV4-2
DNA: TGTGCCAGCAGCCAAGCAACCCGGGACAGGGCGTACGAGCAGTACTTC
CDR3: CASSQATRDRAYEQYF

D: NA
size: NA
J: TRBJ2-1
V: TRBV29-1
DNA: TGCAGCGTTGACAGGGGTGTTTATAATGAGCAGTTCTTC
CDR3: CSVDRGVYNEQFF

D: NA
size: NA
J: TRBJ2-2
V: TRBV19
DNA: TGTGCCAGTAGTATTGGGTTAGGGACTTTAAACACCGGGGAGCTGTTTTTT
CDR3: CASSIGLGTLNTGELFF

D: NA
size: NA
J: TRBJ1-3
V: TRBV7-5
DNA: TGTGTCAGAAGCTTAGTAAGGGGCTCTGGAAACACCATATATTTT
CDR3: CVRSLVRGSGNTIYF

D: TRBD2
size: NA
J: TRBJ2-1
V: TRBV5-1
DNA: TGCGCCAGCAGCAGAACTAGCGGGGGGGCCGCCAATGAGCAGTTCTTC
CDR3: CASSRTSGGAANEQFF

D: NA
size: NA
J: TRBJ1-2
V: TRBV7-9
DNA: TGTGCCAGCAGCTTAAGAGTTGCTGGCTACACCTTC
CDR3: CASSLRVAGYTF